A selection of T cell receptor beta chains follows, all from one sample in a study of CD8+ T cells in alopecia areata. The protocol was immunoSEQ multiplex PCR, while the TCRdb copy is restricted to in-frame clones and leaves out a portion. The sample gives approximately 150,000 clones, roughly 58% of which show up once; 30% to 45% is in the top ten. Sequenced input: CD8+ T cells sorted from blood. The receptors were sampled from a human donor in good health. CDR3s include the opening cysteine and the closing phenylalanine or tryptophan. D genes are given only for firm matches. Expanded clones are given a class, and other clones once, few, many or no size at all.

abundance	d_gene	j_gene	v_gene	CDR3nt	CDR3aa
.	.	TRBJ2-3	TRBV25-1	TGTGCCAGCAGTGAATTCGGCAGAGTACTCACAGATACGCAGTATTTT	CASSEFGRVLTDTQYF
.	.	TRBJ2-2	TRBV27	TGTGCCAGCGAATACGCTCAGGGGACCGGGGAGCTGTTTTTT	CASEYAQGTGELFF
few	TRBD1	TRBJ1-5	TRBV19	TGTGCCAGTAGGCGGACAGGGCCCACTTATAGCAATCAGCCCCAGCATTTT	CASRRTGPTYSNQPQHF
.	.	TRBJ2-7	TRBV7-2	TGTGCCAGCAGCCGACCGGGCCACGAGCAGTACTTC	CASSRPGHEQYF
.	.	TRBJ1-2	TRBV13	TGTGCCAGCAGCTCTCTCCTGGACCACTATGGCTACACCTTC	CASSSLLDHYGYTF
.	.	TRBJ2-7	TRBV9	TGTGCCAGCAGCGAAGGGACCGGGGACGAGCAGTACTTC	CASSEGTGDEQYF
.	.	TRBJ1-5	TRBV6-1	TGTGCCAGCAGTGAATGGGAGGGTGATGGCAATCAGCCCCAGCATTTT	CASSEWEGDGNQPQHF
.	.	TRBJ1-1	TRBV10-2	TGCGCCAGCACGGAAGGGAAATACACTGAAGCTTTCTTT	CASTEGKYTEAFF
.	.	TRBJ1-5	TRBV4-2	TGTGCCAGCAGCCAAGGCGGGATTCAGCCCCAGCATTTT	CASSQGGIQPQHF
once	.	TRBJ1-2	TRBV2	TGTGCCAGCTGCGCAGGGGCAGGCTATGGCTACACCTTC	CASCAGAGYGYTF
.	TRBD1	TRBJ2-1	TRBV29-1	TGCAGCGTTGAAGATCTGGACAGGGTTAAGAATGAGCAGTTCTTC	CSVEDLDRVKNEQFF
.	TRBD1	TRBJ1-2	TRBV29-1	TGCAGCGTTGGACAGGGGGCCTATGGCTACACCTTC	CSVGQGAYGYTF
many	.	TRBJ1-2	TRBV5-5	TGTGCCAGCAGCTCCCGGGGTTTCGATGGCTACACCTTC	CASSSRGFDGYTF